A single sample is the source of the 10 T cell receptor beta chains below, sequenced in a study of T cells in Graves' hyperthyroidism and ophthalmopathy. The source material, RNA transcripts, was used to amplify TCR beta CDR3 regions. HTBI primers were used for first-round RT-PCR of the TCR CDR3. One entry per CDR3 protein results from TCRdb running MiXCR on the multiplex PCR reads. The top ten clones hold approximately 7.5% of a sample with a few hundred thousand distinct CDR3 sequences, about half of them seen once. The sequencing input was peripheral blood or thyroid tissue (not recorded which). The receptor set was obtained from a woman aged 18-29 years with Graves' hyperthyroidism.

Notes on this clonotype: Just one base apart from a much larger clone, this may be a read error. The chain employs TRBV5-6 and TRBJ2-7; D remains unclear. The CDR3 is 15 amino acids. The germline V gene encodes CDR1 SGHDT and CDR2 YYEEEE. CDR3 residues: CASGLEGAGSYEQYF. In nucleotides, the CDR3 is TGTGCCAGCGGCTTGGAAGGTGCTGGATCCTACGAGCAGTACTTC.

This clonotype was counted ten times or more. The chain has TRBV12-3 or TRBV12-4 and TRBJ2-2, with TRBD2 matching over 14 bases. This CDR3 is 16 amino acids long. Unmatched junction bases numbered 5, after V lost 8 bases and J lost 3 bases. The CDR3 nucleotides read TGTGCCAGCGGGACTAGCGGGAGAACGGACACCGGGGAGCTGTTTTTT. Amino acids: CASGTSGRTDTGELFF.

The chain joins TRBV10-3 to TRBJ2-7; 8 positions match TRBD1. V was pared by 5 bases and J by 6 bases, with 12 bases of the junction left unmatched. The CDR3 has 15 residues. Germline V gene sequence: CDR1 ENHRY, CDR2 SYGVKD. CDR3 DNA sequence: TGTGCCATCAGTACGGGACAGGCAGCCAGCCGCGAGCAGTACTTC. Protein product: CAISTGQAASREQYF.

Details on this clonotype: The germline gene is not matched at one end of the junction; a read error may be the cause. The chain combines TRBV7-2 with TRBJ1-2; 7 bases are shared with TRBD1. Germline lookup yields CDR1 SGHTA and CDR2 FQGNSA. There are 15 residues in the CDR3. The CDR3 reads CASSQPPRGPYDYTF. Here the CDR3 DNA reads TGCGCCAGCAGCCAGCCCCCGAGGGGGCCCTATGACTACACCTTC.

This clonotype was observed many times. Here the CDR3 reads CASSVGSASSYEQYF. The CDR3 bases are TGTGCCAGCAGCGTAGGAAGCGCGAGCTCCTACGAGCAGTACTTC. This chain connects TRBV9 to TRBJ2-7; no reliable D call. From germline, CDR1 is SGDLS and CDR2 YYNGEE. The CDR3 runs 15 residues. Deletions cut 0 bases from V and 0 bases from J, with 10 bases between.

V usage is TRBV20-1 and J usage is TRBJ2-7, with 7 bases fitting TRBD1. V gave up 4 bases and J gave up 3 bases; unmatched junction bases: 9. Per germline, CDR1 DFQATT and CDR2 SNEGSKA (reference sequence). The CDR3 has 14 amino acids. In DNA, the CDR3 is TGCAGTGCTACTGACAGGGCTGGGGGCTACGAGCAGTACTTC. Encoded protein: CSATDRAGGYEQYF.

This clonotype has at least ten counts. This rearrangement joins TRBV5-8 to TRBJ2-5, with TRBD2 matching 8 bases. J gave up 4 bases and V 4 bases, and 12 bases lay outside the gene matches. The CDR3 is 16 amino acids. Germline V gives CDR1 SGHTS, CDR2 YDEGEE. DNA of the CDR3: TGTGCCAGCAGCACTAGACTAGCGTTTAGTGGAGAGACCCAGTACTTC. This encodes CASSTRLAFSGETQYF. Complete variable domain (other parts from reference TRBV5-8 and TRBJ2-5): EAGVTQSPTHLIKTRGQQATLRCSPISGHTSVYWYQQALGLGLQFLLWYDEGEERNRGNFPPRFSGRQFPNYSSELNVNALELEDSALYLCASSTRLAFSGETQYFGPGTRLLVL.

The CDR3 region has the DNA TGCGCCAGCAGCCAAGTCTGGTCGGAACGGCAAATGGCCTACGAGCAGTACTTC. Translating it yields CASSQVWSERQMAYEQYF. The chain has TRBV4-1 and TRBJ2-7; D is unresolved. V was clipped by 1 base and J by 2 bases, with 21 bases between them. The germline CDR1 and CDR2 sequences are MGHRA and YSYEKL. There are 18 residues in the CDR3.

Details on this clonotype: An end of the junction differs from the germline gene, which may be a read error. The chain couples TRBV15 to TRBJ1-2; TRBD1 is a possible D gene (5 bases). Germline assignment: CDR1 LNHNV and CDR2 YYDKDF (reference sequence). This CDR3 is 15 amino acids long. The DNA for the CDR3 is TGCGCCACCAGCAGTTACCAGACGGGGGGGAATGGCTACACCTTC. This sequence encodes CATSSYQTGGNGYTF. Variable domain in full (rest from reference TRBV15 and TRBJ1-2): DAMVIQNPRYQVTQFGKPVTLSCSQTLNHNVMYWYQQKSSQAPKLLFHYYDKDFNNEADTPDNFQSRRPNTSFCFLDIRSPGLGDTAMYLCATSSYQTGGNGYTFGSGTRLTVV.

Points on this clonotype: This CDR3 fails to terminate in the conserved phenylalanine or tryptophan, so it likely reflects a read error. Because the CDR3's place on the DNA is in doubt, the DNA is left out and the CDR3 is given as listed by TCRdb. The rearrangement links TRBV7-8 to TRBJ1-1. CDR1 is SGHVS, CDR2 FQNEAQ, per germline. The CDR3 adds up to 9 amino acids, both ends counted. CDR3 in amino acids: CASSLALTS.